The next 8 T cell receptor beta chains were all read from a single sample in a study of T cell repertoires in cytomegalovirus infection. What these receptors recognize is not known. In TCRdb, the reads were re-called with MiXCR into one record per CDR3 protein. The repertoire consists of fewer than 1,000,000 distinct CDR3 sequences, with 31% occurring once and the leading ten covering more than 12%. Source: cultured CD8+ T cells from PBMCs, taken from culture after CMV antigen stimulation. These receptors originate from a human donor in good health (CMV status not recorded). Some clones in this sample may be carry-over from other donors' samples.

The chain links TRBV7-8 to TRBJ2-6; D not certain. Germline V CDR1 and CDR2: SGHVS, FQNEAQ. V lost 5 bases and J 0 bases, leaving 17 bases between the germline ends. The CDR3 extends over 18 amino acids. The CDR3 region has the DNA TGTGCCAGCAGCCCTGGGAACAGTGGCCTCTCTGGGGCCAACGTCCTGACTTTC. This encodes CASSPGNSGLSGANVLTF.

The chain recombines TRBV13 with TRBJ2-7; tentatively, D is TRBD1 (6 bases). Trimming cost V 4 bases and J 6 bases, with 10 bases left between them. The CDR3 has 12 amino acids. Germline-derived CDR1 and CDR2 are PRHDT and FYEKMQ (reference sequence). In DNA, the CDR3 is TGTGCCAGCAGCTCACAGGGTTCCGAGCAGTACTTC. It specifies CASSSQGSEQYF.

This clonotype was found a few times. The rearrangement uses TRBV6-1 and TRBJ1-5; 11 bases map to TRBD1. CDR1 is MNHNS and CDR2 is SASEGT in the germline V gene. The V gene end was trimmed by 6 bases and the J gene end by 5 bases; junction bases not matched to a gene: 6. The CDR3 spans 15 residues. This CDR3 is CASRLDRGHDQPQHF. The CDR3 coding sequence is TGTGCCAGCAGACTGGACAGGGGGCACGATCAGCCCCAGCATTTT.

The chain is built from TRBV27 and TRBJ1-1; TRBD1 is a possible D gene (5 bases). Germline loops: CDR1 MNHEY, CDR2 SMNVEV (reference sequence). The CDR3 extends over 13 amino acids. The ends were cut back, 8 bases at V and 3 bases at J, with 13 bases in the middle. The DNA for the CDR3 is TGTGCCAGCGCCCATGGGGCGGACACTGAAGCTTTCTTT. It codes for CASAHGADTEAFF.

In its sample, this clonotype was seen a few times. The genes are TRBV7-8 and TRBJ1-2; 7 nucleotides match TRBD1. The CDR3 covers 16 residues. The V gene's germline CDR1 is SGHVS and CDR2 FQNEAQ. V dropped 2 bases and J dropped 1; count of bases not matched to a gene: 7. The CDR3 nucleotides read TGTGCCAGCAGCTTAACTCCGGGACAGAGTAACTATGGCTACACCTTC. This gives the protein CASSLTPGQSNYGYTF.

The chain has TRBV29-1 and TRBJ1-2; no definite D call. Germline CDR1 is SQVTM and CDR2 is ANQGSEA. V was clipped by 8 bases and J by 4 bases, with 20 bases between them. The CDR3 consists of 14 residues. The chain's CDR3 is CSSLTEPLGYGYTF. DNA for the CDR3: TGCAGCTCACTAACCGAGCCCTTAGGCTATGGCTACACCTTC.

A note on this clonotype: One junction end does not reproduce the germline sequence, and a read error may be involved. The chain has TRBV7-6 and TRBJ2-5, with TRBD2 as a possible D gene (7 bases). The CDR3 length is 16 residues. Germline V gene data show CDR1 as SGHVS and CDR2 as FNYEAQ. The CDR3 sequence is CVSSLEFAGAQETQYF. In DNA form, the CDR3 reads TGTGTCAGCAGCTTAGAATTCGCGGGGGCCCAAGAGACCCAGTACTTC.

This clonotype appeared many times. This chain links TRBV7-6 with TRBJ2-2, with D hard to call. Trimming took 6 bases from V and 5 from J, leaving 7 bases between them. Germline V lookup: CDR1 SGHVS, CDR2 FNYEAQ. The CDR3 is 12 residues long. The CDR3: CASSPETGELFF. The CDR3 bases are TGTGCCAGCAGTCCGGAGACCGGGGAGCTGTTTTTT.